Following are 19 T cell receptor beta chains from one sample sequenced in a study of tumor-infiltrating lymphocytes in localized non-small cell lung cancer. Using immunoSEQ multiplex PCR, the repertoire was profiled, and TCRdb retains in-frame clones only, with some absent. The sample has approximately 9,000 clones; 70% to 85% are singletons. Material: uninvolved lung tissue not adjacent to the tumor. The source is a human donor with non-small cell lung cancer.

The chain joins TRBV4-3 to TRBJ2-2, with a possible D match to TRBD2 (7 bases). The CDR3 is 20 amino acids. V gave up 0 bases and J gave up 3 bases, with 23 bases separating them. CDR1 LGHNA and CDR2 YSLEER come from the germline V gene. This CDR3 reads CASSQEGAWGQGGDTGELFF. Here the CDR3 DNA reads TGCGCCAGCAGCCAAGAAGGCGCCTGGGGGCAGGGAGGGGACACCGGGGAGCTGTTTTTT.

The chain recombines TRBV9 with TRBJ2-6; 12 nucleotides match TRBD2. Germline V lookup: CDR1 SGDLS, CDR2 YYNGEE. The CDR3 is 22 residues long. The V and J ends lost 3 bases and 1 base, in that order; junction bases with no gene match: 17. The CDR3 coding sequence is TGTGCCAGCAGCGCGGCGACAGGGTACCTAGCGGGGGGGCGGTCTGGGGCCAACGTCCTGACTTTC. Residues: CASSAATGYLAGGRSGANVLTF.

This chain joins TRBV7-2 and TRBJ2-1; TRBD2 aligns across 9 bases. V lost 7 bases to trimming and J lost 9 bases; unmatched junction nucleotides: 13. Germline loops: CDR1 SGHTA, CDR2 FQGNSA. The CDR3 is 15 amino acids. DNA of the CDR3: TGTGCCAGCACCGGGGAGCGGGGGGCCCAGGCTGAGCAGTTCTTC. Encoded protein: CASTGERGAQAEQFF.

The rearrangement uses TRBV4-2 and TRBJ2-5, with 10 bases aligning to TRBD2. This CDR3 has 17 residues. Germline trimming cut 0 bases from V and 1 base from J; bases unmatched to any gene: 5. Germline-derived CDR1 and CDR2 are LGHNA and YNFKEQ. The CDR3 spells CASSQDGASGGQETQYF. The CDR3 DNA follows: TGTGCCAGCAGCCAAGATGGCGCTAGCGGGGGCCAAGAGACCCAGTACTTC.

CDR3 loop: CASSEIVEETQYF. For the CDR3, the DNA is TGTGCCAGCAGTGAAATAGTAGAAGAGACCCAGTACTTC. The chain employs TRBV6-1 and TRBJ2-5, with D unclear. CDR3 length: 13 residues. V shed 2 bases and J shed 3 bases, with 7 bases lying between them. Germline CDR1 reads MNHNS; CDR2 reads SASEGT.

This clone has just one count. V and J are TRBV10-1 and TRBJ2-3; D ambiguous. The CDR3 spans 12 residues. Germline assignment: CDR1 WNHNN and CDR2 SYGVQD (reference sequence). Deletions cut 3 bases from V and 6 bases from J, with 7 bases between. Here the CDR3 DNA reads TGCGCCAGCAGTGACACAAGGGATACGCAGTATTTT. Its translation: CASSDTRDTQYF.

The chain uses TRBV9 and TRBJ2-5, with a possible D match to TRBD1 (5 bases). The CDR3 is 14 amino acids. The V gene lost 2 bases and the J gene lost 2 bases, with 10 bases spanning the gap. The germline CDR1 and CDR2 sequences are SGDLS and YYNGEE. CDR3 nucleotide sequence: TGTGCCAGCAGCGTGACAGAGCTACAAGAGACCCAGTACTTC. This gives the protein CASSVTELQETQYF. Supplemented by reference TRBV9 and TRBJ2-5, the full variable domain reads DSGVTQTPKHLITATGQRVTLRCSPRSGDLSVYWYQQSLDQGLQFLIQYYNGEERAKGNILERFSAQQFPDLHSELNLSSLELGDSALYFCASSVTELQETQYFGPGTRLLVL.

This chain uses TRBV19 with TRBJ1-2, with 7 bases aligning to TRBD1. Germline-derived CDR1 and CDR2 are LNHDA and SQIVND (reference sequence). The CDR3 covers 14 residues. Losses at the gene ends were 0 bases for V and 6 bases for J; bases not matched to a gene: 4. CDR3 DNA: TGTGCCAGTAGTATAGAACGACAGGGCCATGGCTACACCTTC. Its protein product is CASSIERQGHGYTF.

This sequence joins TRBV30 and TRBJ2-7, with TRBD2 as a possible D gene (6 bases). Trimming took 3 bases from V and 3 from J, leaving 18 bases between them. From germline, CDR1 is GTSNPN and CDR2 SVGIG (reference sequence). The CDR3 contains 15 residues. This CDR3 is CAWRGGSRVGYEQYF. DNA for the CDR3: TGTGCCTGGAGAGGAGGGAGCAGAGTCGGCTACGAGCAGTACTTC. Filled out from reference TRBV30 and TRBJ2-7, the complete variable domain reads SQTIHQWPATLVQPVGSPLSLECTVEGTSNPNLYWYRQAAGRGLQLLFYSVGIGQISSEVPQNLSASRPQDRQFILSSKKLLLSDSGFYLCAWRGGSRVGYEQYFGPGTRLTVT.

This chain links TRBV5-1 with TRBJ1-1; TRBD1 is a possible D gene (5 bases). The CDR3 has 14 amino acids. Between the trimmed V and J ends, which lost 5 bases and 1 base, there was a span of 12 bases. Germline CDR1 reads SGHRS; CDR2 reads YFSETQ. CDR3 coding DNA: TGCGCCAGCAGTGTAGGAACAGGGAACACTGAAGCTTTCTTT. The encoded protein is CASSVGTGNTEAFF.

The chain uses TRBV30 and TRBJ2-1, with TRBD2 as a possible D gene (7 bases). The CDR3 runs 13 residues. Trimming cost V 0 bases and J 10 bases, with 13 bases left between them. Germline V gene data show CDR1 as GTSNPN and CDR2 as SVGIG (reference sequence). DNA for the CDR3: TGTGCCTGGAGTGTAATGGGGGGGCGGGAGCAGTTCTTC. Translating it yields CAWSVMGGREQFF. Full variable domain (missing parts from reference TRBV30 and TRBJ2-1): SQTIHQWPATLVQPVGSPLSLECTVEGTSNPNLYWYRQAAGRGLQLLFYSVGIGQISSEVPQNLSASRPQDRQFILSSKKLLLSDSGFYLCAWSVMGGREQFFGPGTRLTVL.

CDR3 bases: TGTGCCAGCAGCTTACAACTAGCGGGGGTACGAAACACCGGGGAGCTGTTTTTT. It translates to CASSLQLAGVRNTGELFF. The chain carries TRBV7-2 and TRBJ2-2; 11 positions agree with TRBD2. This CDR3 region has 18 residues. In germline, CDR1 is SGHTA, CDR2 FQGNSA. The junction had 7 bases not matched to a gene; V was cut back by 2 bases and J by 2 bases.

J is TRBJ2-3 and V is TRBV5-1; unclear D gene. V lost 6 bases, J lost 5 bases, and 16 bases lay in between. Germline loops: CDR1 SGHRS, CDR2 YFSETQ. The CDR3 runs 14 residues. In DNA form, the CDR3 reads TGCGCCAGCACCCCCGGGCAGGATATAGATACGCAGTATTTT. Its protein is CASTPGQDIDTQYF.

The chain links TRBV9 to TRBJ2-1; perhaps D is TRBD1 or TRBD2 (5 bases each). There are 15 residues in the CDR3. Germline V gene sequence: CDR1 SGDLS, CDR2 YYNGEE. V lost 2 bases and J 8 bases, leaving 17 bases between the germline ends. CDR3 DNA: TGTGCCAGCAGCGTTGACGGGACCTTGTATGATGAGCAGTTCTTC. It codes for CASSVDGTLYDEQFF.

The rearrangement uses TRBV29-1 and TRBJ2-3; D is uncertain. Germline V gene lookup returns CDR1 SQVTM and CDR2 ANQGSEA. V lost 1 base to trimming and J lost 2 bases, with 13 bases between them. CDR3 size: 15 residues. The CDR3 bases are TGCAGCGTTGAAGGAACAAAAATCCCCACAGATACGCAGTATTTT. Encoded protein: CSVEGTKIPTDTQYF.

This chain links TRBV14 with TRBJ1-2; D gene uncertain. The CDR3 is 12 residues long. Germline loops: CDR1 SGHDN, CDR2 FVKESK. V gave up 3 bases and J gave up 10 bases, with 12 bases separating them. The CDR3 DNA reads as TGTGCCAGCAGCCAGCGGGGATTAGTCTACACCTTC. This sequence encodes CASSQRGLVYTF.

This chain uses TRBV27 with TRBJ2-2; 10 bases align to TRBD2. Germline V CDR1 and CDR2: MNHEY, SMNVEV (reference sequence). Losses at the gene ends were 3 bases for V and 3 bases for J; bases not matched to a gene: 4. This CDR3 region has 16 residues. The CDR3 sequence is CASSFLAGAYTGELFF. CDR3 in DNA: TGTGCCAGCAGTTTTCTAGCGGGGGCGTACACCGGGGAGCTGTTTTTT.

The rearrangement links TRBV5-1 to TRBJ2-2; D remains ambiguous. The V gene's germline CDR1 is SGHRS and CDR2 YFSETQ. Trimming removed 0 bases at V and 3 bases at J, with 6 bases between. This CDR3 is 14 amino acids long. CDR3 sequence reads: CASSLVQYTGELFF. The CDR3 DNA follows: TGCGCCAGCAGCTTGGTACAGTACACCGGGGAGCTGTTTTTT. The full variable domain, with the rest looked up from reference TRBV5-1 and TRBJ2-2, is KAGVTQTPRYLIKTRGQQVTLSCSPISGHRSVSWYQQTPGQGLQFLFEYFSETQRNKGNFPGRFSGRQFSNSRSEMNVSTLELGDSALYLCASSLVQYTGELFFGEGSRLTVL.

The rearrangement links TRBV5-1 to TRBJ2-7, with 7 nucleotides matching TRBD1. There are 14 residues in the CDR3. V trimming: 1 base; J trimming: 3 bases; junction bases outside the gene matches: 4. Per germline, CDR1 SGHRS and CDR2 YFSETQ. DNA for the CDR3: TGCGCCAGCAGCTTGACAGGGGACAACTACGAGCAGTACTTC. Translated: CASSLTGDNYEQYF.